This passage covers 9 T cell receptor beta chains from one sample sequenced in a study of neurological immune-mediated disorders. Time point of the sample: longitudinal time-point 2. TCRdb re-analysed the 5' RACE reads in MiXCR, keeping a single row per CDR3 protein. The data show tens of thousands of distinct CDR3 sequences, with almost 6% seen just once and 7.9% held by the top ten. Sequenced material: PBMCs. The receptors come from a woman aged 60-75 years with multiple sclerosis.

The sample holds many counts of this clonotype. The chain uses TRBV14 and TRBJ1-1; tentative D call: TRBD1 (5 bases). The CDR3 runs 13 residues. The V gene's germline CDR1 is SGHDN and CDR2 FVKESK. The V end was cut by 4 bases, the J end by 5 bases, with 11 bases between. The CDR3 sequence is CASSLLGRTEAFF. The CDR3 DNA reads TGTGCCAGCAGCCTTCTGGGACGGACTGAAGCTTTCTTT. The full variable domain, its missing parts supplied by reference TRBV14 and TRBJ1-1, is EAGVTQFPSHSVIEKGQTVTLRCDPISGHDNLYWYRRVMGKEIKFLLHFVKESKQDESGMPNNRFLAERTGGTYSTLKVQPAELEDSGVYFCASSLLGRTEAFFGQGTRLTVV.

Comment on this clonotype: At one end, the junction sequence differs from germline, possibly due to a read error. The V and J genes are TRBV5-1 and TRBJ2-1; D ambiguous. There are 13 residues in the CDR3. CDR1 SGHRS and CDR2 YFSETQ come from the germline V gene. The CDR3 is CASEDPSSNGQFF. In DNA, the CDR3 is TGCGCCAGCGAGGACCCGTCCTCCAATGGGCAGTTCTTC. Full variable domain (rest looked up from reference TRBV5-1 and TRBJ2-1): KAGVTQTPRYLIKTRGQQVTLSCSPISGHRSVSWYQQTPGQGLQFLFEYFSETQRNKGNFPGRFSGRQFSNSRSEMNVSTLELGDSALYLCASEDPSSNGQFFGPGTRLTVL.

This clonotype was recorded at least ten times. This chain connects TRBV20-1 to TRBJ2-5; 10 bases match TRBD2. CDR1 DFQATT and CDR2 SNEGSKA come from the germline V gene (reference sequence). The CDR3 extends over 15 amino acids. V lost 6 bases, J lost 5 bases, and 12 bases stayed unmatched. Written as DNA, the CDR3 is TGCAGTGCCGAGGCAGCGGGGGGGCCGTTGGAGACCCAGTACTTC. Its translation: CSAEAAGGPLETQYF.

The table lists this clonotype with many counts. V gene TRBV2 combines with J gene TRBJ1-6; D is undetermined. The length of the CDR3 is 16 residues. Germline values: CDR1 SNHLY, CDR2 FYNNEI. The V and J ends lost 2 bases and 9 bases respectively, with 17 bases between them. CDR3 DNA sequence: TGTGCCAGCAGTGAAACGGTGGTAGAAAGCGGTTCACCCCTCCACTTT. Its translation is CASSETVVESGSPLHF.

This clonotype was counted ten times or more. The rearrangement joins TRBV10-3 to TRBJ2-7; TRBD1 matches 7 bases. With 3 bases clipped from V and 2 bases from J, the junction kept 7 bases outside the gene matches. This CDR3 comprises 15 residues. Per germline, CDR1 ENHRY and CDR2 SYGVKD. CDR3 in DNA: TGTGCCATCAGTGACCCCGGGACAGTAGCCTACGAGCAGTACTTC. Translation gives CAISDPGTVAYEQYF.

In its sample, this clonotype was seen many times. V usage is TRBV4-2 and J usage is TRBJ2-7, with 8 bases that match TRBD1. The ends lost 3 bases at V and 6 bases at J; junction bases unmatched: 1. The germline gives CDR1 LGHNA, CDR2 YNFKEQ. The CDR3 loop spans 12 amino acids. The CDR3 reads CASSHDRGEQYF. CDR3 coding DNA: TGTGCCAGCAGCCACGACAGGGGCGAGCAGTACTTC.

In its sample, this clonotype was seen many times. Mismatch with germline at one junction end may stem from a read error. This chain links TRBV7-7 with TRBJ2-7, with 9 nucleotides matching TRBD1. This CDR3 spans 15 amino acids. Germline assignment: CDR1 SSHAT and CDR2 FNYEAQ (reference sequence). The DNA of the CDR3 is TGTGCTAGCAGCTATGGGACAGGGCCTTCCTACGAGCAGTACTTC. Amino acid sequence: CASSYGTGPSYEQYF. The full variable domain, rest sourced from reference TRBV7-7 and TRBJ2-7, is GAGVSQSPRYKVTKRGQDVTLRCDPISSHATLYWYQQALGQGPEFLTYFNYEAQPDKSGLPSDRFSAERPEGSISTLTIQRTEQRDSAMYRCASSYGTGPSYEQYFGPGTRLTVT.

This clonotype was detected many times. This chain links TRBV5-1 with TRBJ1-2; no definite D call. V shed 2 bases and J shed 7 bases, with 21 bases lying between them. Per the germline V gene, CDR1 is SGHRS and CDR2 is YFSETQ. CDR3 size: 16 residues. The CDR3, as DNA: TGCGCCAGCAGCTTTTCAGGTGGGAGGGAGACGCCTGGCTACACCTTC. This gives the protein CASSFSGGRETPGYTF.

This clonotype showed up many times. This chain links TRBV29-1 with TRBJ2-7, with 9 bases identical to TRBD1. Germline V gives CDR1 SQVTM, CDR2 ANQGSEA. V was pared by 6 bases and J by 5 bases, with 8 bases of the junction left unmatched. CDR3 size: 13 residues. The CDR3, as DNA: TGCAGCGTGGCCGGGACAGGGCGGCACGAGCAGTACTTC. This codes for CSVAGTGRHEQYF.